The clone carrying this T cell receptor beta chain was seen only a few times. The CDR3 runs to 14 residues. Trimming left V 0 bases short and J 0 bases short, with 5 bases between. Germline V lookup: CDR1 MGHRA, CDR2 YSYEKL. This sample was included in a study of blood T cell repertoires in COVID-19. Here immunoSEQ multiplex PCR was the method, and the copy in TCRdb shows in-frame clones only, minus some. The table records around 29,000 clones, about nine tenths of them present only once. Material: peripheral blood. This TCR was sampled from a human donor with active COVID-19. The donor label of this sample is uncertain. The chain employs TRBV4-1 and TRBJ1-2; D gene unclear. The CDR3 DNA reads as TGCGCCAGCAGCCAAGATTTCACTAACTATGGCTACACCTTC. It yields the protein CASSQDFTNYGYTF.